The next 26 T cell receptor beta chains were all read from a single sample in a study of blood T cells in healthy people across ages. Alongside a J-beta primer mix, a sample-barcoded 5' primer served in a second PCR lasting roughly 6 to 11 cycles. TCRdb reprocessed the 5' RACE reads with MiXCR, giving one entry per CDR3 protein. This table holds about 1.4 million distinct CDR3 sequences, around 55% found once. Material for sequencing was blood. The source of these receptors is a man between 18 and 35 years old in good health.

Notes on this clonotype: One end of the junction fails to match germline, which may point to a read error. This chain uses TRBV4-3 with TRBJ2-1; 7 bases fit TRBD1. CDR3 length: 14 amino acids. The germline V gene has CDR1 LGHNA and CDR2 YSLEER. The CDR3 DNA sequence: TGCGCCAGCAGCCAGGGACAGACCTACAATGAGCGGTTCTTC. Amino acid sequence: CASSQGQTYNERFF.

The J gene is TRBJ1-2, the V gene TRBV4-1; D is undetermined. The germline V gene encodes CDR1 MGHRA and CDR2 YSYEKL. Between the trimmed V and J ends, which lost 3 bases and 6 bases, there was a span of 8 bases. The CDR3 length is 12 residues. The CDR3 coding sequence is TGCGCCAGCAGCCACAGGTCTAATGGCTACACCTTC. Residues: CASSHRSNGYTF.

V usage is TRBV15 and J usage is TRBJ2-5, with a tentative D call TRBD2 (5 bases). The ends were cut back, 9 bases at V and 2 bases at J, with 19 bases in the middle. CDR1 is LNHNV, CDR2 YYDKDF, per germline (reference sequence). CDR3 length equals 15 residues. The CDR3 spells CATRRGHTRQETQYF. Written as DNA, the CDR3 is TGTGCCACGAGGAGAGGGCACACGAGACAAGAGACCCAGTACTTC.

This rearrangement joins TRBV20-1 to TRBJ1-2; 8 bases fit TRBD1. Germline values: CDR1 DFQATT, CDR2 SNEGSKA (reference sequence). This CDR3 comprises 13 residues. V shed 5 bases and J 3 bases; nucleotides not matched to a gene: 5. CDR3 DNA: TGCAGTGCTGGGACAGGCTTTGACTATGGCTACACCTTC. Its translation: CSAGTGFDYGYTF.

The chain links TRBV12-3 or TRBV12-4 to TRBJ2-2, with TRBD2 matching 8 bases. The CDR3 extends over 14 amino acids. J lost 4 bases, V lost 7 bases, and 5 bases had no gene match. CDR3 sequence (DNA): TGTGCCAGCACAGTAGCGGGACTCACCGGGGAGCTGTTTTTT. As protein: CASTVAGLTGELFF.

The chain combines TRBV6-1 with TRBJ2-4; 7 bases align to TRBD1. V dropped 2 bases and J dropped 2; count of bases not matched to a gene: 6. Germline V gene lookup returns CDR1 MNHNS and CDR2 SASEGT. The CDR3 is 16 residues long. DNA of the CDR3: TGTGCCAGCAGTGAATCTTGGGGACAGCCCAAAAACATTCAGTACTTC. Its protein is CASSESWGQPKNIQYF.

In its sample, this clonotype was seen a few times. The chain joins TRBV10-3 to TRBJ2-7, with a tentative D call TRBD2 (6 bases). Germline V gene sequence: CDR1 ENHRY, CDR2 SYGVKD. Between the trimmed V and J ends, which lost 8 bases and 3 bases, there was a span of 8 bases. The CDR3 length is 11 residues. The DNA for the CDR3 is TGTGCCATCGGGACTTACTACGAGCAGTACTTC. Translation gives CAIGTYYEQYF.

The rearrangement links TRBV5-1 to TRBJ2-3, with D possibly called TRBD1 or TRBD2 (5 bases each). This CDR3 has 18 amino acids. The V gene lost 5 bases and the J gene lost 5 bases, with 27 bases spanning the gap. From germline, CDR1 is SGHRS and CDR2 YFSETQ. The CDR3 spells CASRKDSGPASRVDTQYF. CDR3 nucleotides: TGCGCCAGCAGAAAAGACAGCGGACCAGCCTCCCGAGTAGATACGCAGTATTTT.

This clonotype has only a few counts. This may be a read error: a much more frequent sequence differs by one nucleotide. The V call is TRBV20-1, the J call TRBJ2-3; 7 bases are a match to TRBD1. The ends lost 3 bases at V and 2 bases at J; junction bases unmatched: 8. The CDR3 covers 15 residues. Germline V gene lookup returns CDR1 DFQATT and CDR2 SNEGSKA (reference sequence). CDR3 sequence (DNA): TGCAGTGCTAGCCCCGCGACAGGGTACACAGATACGCAGTATTTT. This encodes CSASPATGYTDTQYF.

V gene TRBV7-9 combines with J gene TRBJ2-7; D unresolved. The DNA end is more similar to TRBJ2-5, so the J call may be wrong. Looked up from germline, CDR1 is SEHNR and CDR2 is FQNEAQ (reference sequence). The CDR3 covers 12 residues. The CDR3 sequence is CASSLNWETQYF. For the CDR3, the DNA is TGTGCCAGCAGCCTAAATTGGGAGACCCAGTACTTC.

This clonotype was observed a single time. It may be a read error: a sequence one base away is much more abundant. The chain couples TRBV4-1 to TRBJ2-5; D is undetermined. Germline CDR1 and CDR2: MGHRA and YSYEKL. This CDR3 has 13 amino acids. The CDR3 DNA is TGCGCCAGCGGCCAATTACGGGAAGAGACCCAGTACTTC. This sequence encodes CASGQLREETQYF.

V is TRBV20-1 and J is TRBJ2-1; 9 bases line up with TRBD2. Per the germline V gene, CDR1 is DFQATT and CDR2 is SNEGSKA (reference sequence). J was trimmed by 7 bases and V by 1 base; bases with no gene match: 5. CDR3 length: 14 amino acids. CDR3 DNA sequence: TGCAGTGCTAGAGCTAGCGGGGTTTTGAATGAGCAGTTCTTC. It encodes CSARASGVLNEQFF.

This rearrangement joins TRBV20-1 to TRBJ2-1; the D gene is possibly TRBD2 (6 bases). V dropped 2 bases and J dropped 0 bases, with 8 bases sitting between them. CDR3 length: 14 amino acids. The germline CDR1 and CDR2 sequences are DFQATT and SNEGSKA (reference sequence). The CDR3 loop reads CSARREHSYNEQFF. In nucleotides, the CDR3 is TGCAGTGCTAGACGGGAGCACTCCTACAATGAGCAGTTCTTC.

The chain is built from TRBV4-1 and TRBJ2-7, with D tentatively TRBD1 (5 bases). V lost 3 bases and J 2 bases, leaving 11 bases between the germline ends. The CDR3 sequence is 14 residues long. Germline values: CDR1 MGHRA, CDR2 YSYEKL. Written as DNA, the CDR3 is TGCGCCAGCAGCCACGTTTACAGGCCCTACGAGCAGTACTTC. Its protein is CASSHVYRPYEQYF.

Only a few counts were recorded for this clonotype. The chain uses TRBV4-1 and TRBJ1-2; D may be TRBD1 (6 bases). CDR3 length: 16 amino acids. V was clipped by 1 base and J by 1 base, with 13 bases between them. CDR1 is MGHRA, CDR2 YSYEKL, per germline. In nucleotides, the CDR3 is TGCGCCAGCAGCCAAGGGGGGCAGGTCGATAACTATGGCTACACCTTC. Encoded protein: CASSQGGQVDNYGYTF.

This chain connects TRBV25-1 to TRBJ1-2; 8 positions match TRBD1. In germline, CDR1 is MGHDK, CDR2 SYGVNS. After removal of 11 bases from V and 6 bases from J, the junction contained 11 bases not matched to a gene. The CDR3 extends over 13 amino acids. Written as DNA, the CDR3 is TGTGCCGCAAGGCAGGGGGCGTTGAATGGCTACACCTTC. Its protein is CAARQGALNGYTF.

J is TRBJ2-5 and V is TRBV7-8; 9 positions match TRBD2. Per the germline V gene, CDR1 is SGHVS and CDR2 is FQNEAQ. The CDR3 runs 20 residues. Trimming cost V 1 base and J 0 bases; bases outside gene matches: 15. The CDR3, as DNA: TGTGCCAGCAGCTTAGAGCCGGCGGGGGGGCTTAAGGAGTACCAAGAGACCCAGTACTTC. Translating it yields CASSLEPAGGLKEYQETQYF.

This clonotype was observed once. This chain joins TRBV29-1 and TRBJ1-1; D unclear. The V and J ends lost 5 bases and 1 base respectively, with 8 bases between them. Germline V gene data show CDR1 as SQVTM and CDR2 as ANQGSEA. The CDR3 covers 12 residues. The CDR3 loop reads CSVKGWNTEAFF. Written as DNA, the CDR3 is TGCAGCGTTAAAGGGTGGAACACTGAAGCTTTCTTT.

V gene TRBV6-2 or TRBV6-3 combines with J gene TRBJ2-4, with unresolved D. Per the germline V gene, CDR1 is MNHEY and CDR2 is SVGEGT. Trimming stripped 2 bases from V and 8 bases from J, with 10 bases between. The CDR3 covers 13 residues. CDR3 bases: TGTGCCAGCAGTTACGGGCCCGAGGACATTCAGTACTTC. Translating gives CASSYGPEDIQYF.

The chain has TRBV6-5 and TRBJ2-5; D is possibly TRBD1 (5 bases). V gave up 2 bases and J gave up 4 bases, with 14 bases separating them. Germline values: CDR1 MNHEY, CDR2 SVGAGI. The CDR3 contains 15 residues. Here the CDR3 reads CASSYLQGEVETQYF. As DNA, the CDR3 is TGTGCCAGCAGTTACCTTCAGGGTGAAGTAGAGACCCAGTACTTC.

V gene TRBV6-1 combines with J gene TRBJ2-7, with D perhaps matching TRBD1 or TRBD2 (6 bases each). This CDR3 region has 13 residues. Trimming shortened V by 11 bases and J by 1 base, and 15 bases separated the two germline ends. CDR1 is MNHNS, CDR2 SASEGT, per germline. CDR3 in amino acids: CAAGGGTSYEQYF. The CDR3 DNA reads as TGTGCCGCTGGAGGGGGAACTTCCTACGAGCAGTACTTC.

The chain has TRBV20-1 and TRBJ1-2; D unresolved. This CDR3 spans 12 amino acids. Germline V gene sequence: CDR1 DFQATT, CDR2 SNEGSKA (reference sequence). The CDR3 loop reads CRVVGINYGYTF. The CDR3 DNA reads as TGCAGGGTCGTAGGCATTAACTATGGCTACACCTTC.

The V call is TRBV10-2, the J call TRBJ2-1; the D is unclear. CDR1 is WSHSY, CDR2 SAAADI, per germline. Trimming removed 6 bases at V and 6 bases at J, with 15 bases between. The CDR3 contains 14 residues. In DNA form, the CDR3 reads TGCGCCAGCAGAGCACCGTCCTCTCGCAATGAGCAGTTCTTC. Protein: CASRAPSSRNEQFF.

This clonotype was detected only a few times. The chain has TRBV6-6 and TRBJ1-1; TRBD1 might be the D (6 bases). Germline lookup yields CDR1 MNHNY and CDR2 SVGAGI (reference sequence). The CDR3 has 16 residues. Trimming took 4 bases from V and 1 from J, leaving 16 bases between them. The CDR3 bases are TGTGCCAGCAGTTCAAACCGCAAAGGGGGGAACACTGAAGCTTTCTTT. Residues: CASSSNRKGGNTEAFF.

The chain recombines TRBV11-2 with TRBJ2-5; D might be TRBD2 (6 bases). Germline CDR1 and CDR2: SGHAT and FQNNGV. The CDR3 spans 15 residues. The V and J ends lost 3 bases and 4 bases respectively, with 15 bases between them. The CDR3, as DNA: TGTGCCAGCAGCTTCGAGGGAGGCCGGGGAGAGACCCAGTACTTC. Translation: CASSFEGGRGETQYF.

This sequence joins TRBV20-1 and TRBJ2-1; tentatively, D is TRBD2 (6 bases). This CDR3 comprises 16 residues. The V end lost 5 bases, the J end lost 7 bases, and 24 bases lay between the germline ends. Germline CDR1 is DFQATT and CDR2 is SNEGSKA (reference sequence). The DNA for the CDR3 is TGCAGTGCTCCAACTAGCCGGCGGGAAGAGGGAAATGAGCAGTTCTTC. It specifies CSAPTSRREEGNEQFF.